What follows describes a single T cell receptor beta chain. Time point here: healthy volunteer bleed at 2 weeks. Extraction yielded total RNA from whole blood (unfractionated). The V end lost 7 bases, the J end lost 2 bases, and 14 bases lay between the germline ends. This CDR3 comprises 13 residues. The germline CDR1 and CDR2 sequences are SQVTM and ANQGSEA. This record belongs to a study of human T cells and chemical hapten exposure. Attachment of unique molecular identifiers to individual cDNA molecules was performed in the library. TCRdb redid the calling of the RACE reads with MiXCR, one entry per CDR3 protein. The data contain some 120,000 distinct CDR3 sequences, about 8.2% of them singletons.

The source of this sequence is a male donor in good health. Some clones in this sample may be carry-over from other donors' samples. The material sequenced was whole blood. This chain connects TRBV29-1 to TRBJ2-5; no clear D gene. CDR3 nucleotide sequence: TGCAGCGCCCTAAAGGTCTTACAAGAGACCCAGTACTTC. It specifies CSALKVLQETQYF.